This TCR beta chain was identified during a study of response to subunit inactivated influenza vaccine. Germline lookup yields CDR1 KGHSH and CDR2 LQKENI. There are 12 residues in the CDR3. The V segment lost 2 bases and the J segment 9 bases; nucleotides outside the gene matches: 1. TCRdb independently ran MiXCR on the RT-PCR reads; one entry per CDR3 protein. In the table there are roughly 290,000 distinct CDR3 sequences, roughly a fifth of which are singletons. As to this clonotype: The target antigen is unknown.

Study-wide results and caveats: The authors proposed limited new T cell recruitment per seasonal influenza vaccination.

The chain uses TRBV18 and TRBJ2-1, with 7 bases that match TRBD2. Sequencing used PBMCs from blood, obtained about 20 months after vaccination. The TCR was taken from a man aged 45-69 years who received an inactivated influenza vaccine. The CDR3 region is CASSPGEGEQFF. CDR3 bases: TGTGCCAGCTCACCAGGGGAGGGTGAGCAGTTCTTC.